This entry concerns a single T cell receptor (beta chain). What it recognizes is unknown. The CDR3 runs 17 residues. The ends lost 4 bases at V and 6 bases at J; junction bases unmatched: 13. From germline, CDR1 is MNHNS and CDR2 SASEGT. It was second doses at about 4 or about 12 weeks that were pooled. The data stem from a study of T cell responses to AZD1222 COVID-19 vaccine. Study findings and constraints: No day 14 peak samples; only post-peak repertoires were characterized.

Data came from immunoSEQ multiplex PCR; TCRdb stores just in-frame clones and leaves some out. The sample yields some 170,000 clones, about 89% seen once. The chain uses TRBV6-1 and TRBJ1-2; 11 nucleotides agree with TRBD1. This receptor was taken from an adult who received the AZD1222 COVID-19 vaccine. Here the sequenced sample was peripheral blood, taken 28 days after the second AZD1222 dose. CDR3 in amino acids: CASSGRTGGGLQDGYTF. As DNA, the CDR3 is TGTGCCAGCAGTGGCCGGACAGGGGGCGGGCTCCAGGATGGCTACACCTTC.